Described below is a single T cell receptor beta chain sequence and its context. The V gene lost 7 bases and the J gene lost 0 bases, with 11 bases spanning the gap. Per the germline V gene, CDR1 is KGHDR and CDR2 is SFDVKD. This CDR3 spans 14 amino acids. This sample was included in a study of CD8+CD57+ T cells in acquired aplastic anemia. It was genomic DNA that served as the template for profiling TCR beta VDJ and CDR3. TCRdb redid the calling of the reads with MiXCR, one entry per CDR3 protein. Of some 150,000 distinct CDR3 sequences in the sample, roughly 40% were seen once. The TCR was taken from a human donor in good health, serving as a control. The specimen was sorted CD4+, CD8+, or CD8+CD57+ T cells (not recorded which) from PBMCs. The V call is TRBV24-1, the J call TRBJ1-2, with D possibly TRBD1 on 5 matching bases. CDR3 DNA: TGTGCCACCAGATCGGACAAAGCTAACTATGGCTACACCTTC. This sequence encodes CATRSDKANYGYTF.